A selection of T cell receptor beta chains follows, all from one sample in a study of blood T cell repertoires in COVID-19. The table came from immunoSEQ multiplex PCR; TCRdb's copy has only in-frame clones and leaves some out. There are nearly 35,000 clones in the sample; about 85% occur only once, and approximately 15% lies in the top ten. The sequencing input was peripheral blood. The origin of the receptors is a human donor with acute or convalescent COVID-19. The donor label of this sample is uncertain. The CDR3 runs from the conserved cysteine through the conserved F or W. The D gene is left open where the match is weak. The size entry is marked missing in some rows and otherwise reads once, few, many or a size class.

>TRBJ1-2|-|-|TRBV4-2
TGTGCCAGCAGCCAGAGCCCCGGGGAGTCTTATGGCTACACCTTC
CASSQSPGESYGYTF
>TRBJ2-2|-|-|TRBV11-3
TGTGCCAGCAGCTTAGGCGGGGTGACGAACACCGGGGAGCTGTTTTTT
CASSLGGVTNTGELFF
>TRBJ2-7|-|-|TRBV10-3
TGTGCCATCAGCTCGACGGCCAAGGGGTTCTACGAGCAGTACTTC
CAISSTAKGFYEQYF
>TRBJ1-4|-|-|TRBV5-1
TGCGCCAGCAGCTTGGTGTCAGGCTCTAATGAAAAACTGTTTTTT
CASSLVSGSNEKLFF
>TRBJ2-1|TRBD2|-|TRBV6-2/TRBV6-3
TGTGCCAGCAGTTACTTTCTTAGCGGGGGCCTTATCTTC
CASSYFLSGGLIF
>TRBJ2-5|TRBD2|-|TRBV6-2/TRBV6-3
TGTGCCAGCAGTCCCGGGGGGGTCGGGGAGACCCAGTACTTC
CASSPGGVGETQYF
>TRBJ1-1|-|-|TRBV19
TGTGCCAGTAGTACGACAGGCCTTGAAGCTTTCTTT
CASSTTGLEAFF
>TRBJ1-5|-|-|TRBV6-1
TGTGCCAGCAGTGAAGCCTCAGGGGGCAATCAGCCCCAGCATTTT
CASSEASGGNQPQHF
>TRBJ1-2|-|-|TRBV29-1
TGCAGCGTCGTCTCGGACAGCTCATATGGCTACACCTTC
CSVVSDSSYGYTF
>TRBJ2-5|-|-|TRBV25-1
TGTGCCAGCAGTGAAGGGGGGGGCAGGGCAGAGACCCAGTACTTC
CASSEGGGRAETQYF
>TRBJ2-7|-|-|TRBV3-1/TRBV3-2
TGTGCCAGCAGCCACCCCTTGAGGAGGGGAGAAAGCTACGAGCAGTACTTC
CASSHPLRRGESYEQYF
>TRBJ1-1|TRBD1|-|TRBV18
TGTGCCAGCTCACAGGGACAGGTGCTGGGGGTCACTGAAGCTTTCTTT
CASSQGQVLGVTEAFF
>TRBJ1-3|-|-|TRBV7-2
TGTGCCAGCAGCCCCGGGGGAAACACCATATATTTT
CASSPGGNTIYF
>TRBJ2-1|-|-|TRBV7-9
TGTGCCAGCAGTTGGTCACTTTCGGTCAATGAGCAGTTCTTC
CASSWSLSVNEQFF
>TRBJ2-2|TRBD1|-|TRBV18
TGTGCCAGCTCACCATTTGCCGGACAGGGAATAGGCACCGGGGAGCTGTTTTTT
CASSPFAGQGIGTGELFF
>TRBJ2-7|-|-|TRBV9
TGTGCCAGCAGCGTAGACGTCTCCAGCTCCTACGAGCAGTACTTC
CASSVDVSSSYEQYF
>TRBJ1-6|TRBD1|-|TRBV28
TGTGCCAGCAGAACAGGGGGGAATTCACCCCTCCACTTT
CASRTGGNSPLHF
>TRBJ2-1|TRBD1|-|TRBV18
TGTGCCAGCTCACCAGACCAGGGGGATGAGCAGTTCTTC
CASSPDQGDEQFF
>TRBJ2-5|-|-|TRBV6-5
TGTGCCAGCATTCGACGGCCAGGGGAGACCCAGTACTTC
CASIRRPGETQYF
>TRBJ2-1|TRBD2|-|TRBV5-1
TGCGCCAGCAGCCCACCCTCCGGGACTAGGATCATCGAGGAGCAGTTCTTC
CASSPPSGTRIIEEQFF
>TRBJ1-1|-|-|TRBV12-3/TRBV12-4
TGTGCCAGCAGTTTACGGAGGACTGAAGCTTTCTTT
CASSLRRTEAFF
>TRBJ1-4|-|-|TRBV28
TGTGCCAGCAGGTCGACTAATGAAAAACTGTTTTTT
CASRSTNEKLFF
>TRBJ1-6|-|-|TRBV25-1
TGTGCCAGCAGTGCTGGAGGTTCACCCCTCCACTTT
CASSAGGSPLHF
>TRBJ2-4|TRBD1|-|TRBV6-2/TRBV6-3
TGTGCCAGCAGTTACTCAGGGGACAGGGGGCGAATCCACATTCAGTACTTC
CASSYSGDRGRIHIQYF
>TRBJ1-1|-|-|TRBV5-5
TGTGCCAGCAGCTTCAGTTCAGGGGCGAACACTGAAGCTTTCTTT
CASSFSSGANTEAFF
>TRBJ2-7|TRBD1|-|TRBV5-5
TGTGCCAGCAGCTGGGGACAGGGGGCCTCCTACGAGCAGTACTTC
CASSWGQGASYEQYF
>TRBJ2-1|TRBD2|-|TRBV13
TGTGCCAGCAGCTTAGTAAGACTAGCCTCCTACAATGAGCAGTTCTTC
CASSLVRLASYNEQFF
>TRBJ1-5|-|-|TRBV28
TGTGCCAGCAGGGGGCAGGAACGCAATCAGCCCCAGCATTTT
CASRGQERNQPQHF
>TRBJ1-2|-|-|TRBV12-5
TGTGCTAGTGGTTCAGGGCTTGGCTACACCTTC
CASGSGLGYTF
>TRBJ1-1|-|-|TRBV4-1
TGCGCCAGCAGCGTGGTGGAGGGCACTGAAGCTTTCTTT
CASSVVEGTEAFF
>TRBJ2-2|-|-|TRBV6-5
TGTGCCAGCAGTTCCCTGTACACCGGGGAGCTGTTTTTT
CASSSLYTGELFF
>TRBJ1-1|TRBD1|-|TRBV27
TGTGCCAGCAACGCACAGACAGGGACCAAAGCTTTCTTT
CASNAQTGTKAFF
>TRBJ2-2|TRBD2|-|TRBV28
TGTGCCCTGCGGGGGGAGAACACCGGGGAGCTGTTTTTT
CALRGENTGELFF
>TRBJ2-1|TRBD2|-|TRBV18
TGTGCCAGCTCCCCTAGCGGGGGGGACTACAATGAGCAGTTCTTC
CASSPSGGDYNEQFF
>TRBJ1-2|-|-|TRBV24-1
TGTGCCACCAGTGCAGGGGATGGCTACACCTTC
CATSAGDGYTF
>TRBJ1-2|TRBD1|-|TRBV6-5
TGTGCCAGCAGTTTGACAGGGGCCAACTATGGCTACACCTTC
CASSLTGANYGYTF
>TRBJ1-1|TRBD1|-|TRBV7-8
TGTGCCAGCAGTAATCAGGGGGACACTGAAGCTTTCTTT
CASSNQGDTEAFF
>TRBJ1-6|-|-|TRBV13
TGTGCCAGCAGCTTAGGGGGACTGGTCTATAATTCACCCCTCCACTTT
CASSLGGLVYNSPLHF
>TRBJ2-2|TRBD2|-|TRBV7-8
TGTGCCAGCAGCTTAATGAGGGGACTAGCGGGGGGATCGAACACCGGGGAGCTGTTTTTT
CASSLMRGLAGGSNTGELFF
>TRBJ1-2|TRBD1|-|TRBV29-1
TGCAGCGTCTTAGGCCGGGACAGGGGGCATAACTATGGCTACACCTTC
CSVLGRDRGHNYGYTF
>TRBJ1-2|TRBD1|-|TRBV10-2
TGCGCCAGCAGTGAGAGTAGGACAGGGGTCCTTGGTGGCTACACCTTC
CASSESRTGVLGGYTF
>TRBJ1-2|-|-|TRBV28
TGTGCCAGCAGTTTATCAGGGAACTATGGCTACACCTTC
CASSLSGNYGYTF
>TRBJ1-1|-|-|TRBV27
TGTGCCAGCAGTCAGGGTACCACTGAAGCTTTCTTT
CASSQGTTEAFF
>TRBJ2-1|-|-|TRBV4-2
TGTGCCAGCAGCCAAGATTCCTACGGCAATGAGCAGTTCTTC
CASSQDSYGNEQFF
>TRBJ2-2|TRBD1|-|TRBV19
TGTGCCAGTAGTAAAGAATCAGGGGGTAAAACCGGGGAGCTGTTTTTT
CASSKESGGKTGELFF
>TRBJ2-1|-|-|TRBV7-8
TGTGCCAGCAGCCCCCCTATAGGGGTCCGGTCTTACAATGAGCAGTTCTTC
CASSPPIGVRSYNEQFF
>TRBJ1-1|TRBD1|-|TRBV6-5
TGTGCCAGCAGCCTCAGGACAGGGAACACTGAAGCTTTCTTT
CASSLRTGNTEAFF
>TRBJ1-2|-|-|TRBV30
TGTGCCGAGGGAGGGGAGATTAGAGGCTACACCTTC
CAEGGEIRGYTF
>TRBJ1-5|-|once|TRBV6-1
TGTGCCAGCAGTGTCTTCGACAGCCATATTAGCAATCAGCCCCAGCATTTT
CASSVFDSHISNQPQHF
>TRBJ1-4|-|once|TRBV12-5
TGTGCTAGTGGTTTGGGACAGACTAATGAAAAACTGTTTTTT
CASGLGQTNEKLFF
>TRBJ2-2|-|-|TRBV5-4
TGTGCCAGCAGCACCTACGACAGGACCGGGGAGCTGTTTTTT
CASSTYDRTGELFF
>TRBJ1-4|TRBD1|-|TRBV7-9
TGTGCCAGCAGCCCTGGGACAGGGGGAGGCGAATTGGAAAAACTGTTTTTT
CASSPGTGGGELEKLFF
>TRBJ1-5|-|-|TRBV7-9
TGTGCCAGCAGCGCCGGGAATGGGGATCAGCCCCAGCATTTT
CASSAGNGDQPQHF
>TRBJ2-5|-|-|TRBV19
TGTGCCAGTAGTCGTACTAGGTCTTCGGAGACCCAGTACTTC
CASSRTRSSETQYF
>TRBJ1-4|-|few|TRBV18
TGTGCCAGCTCACCAGAGGGACAAGGGCTACTTAATGAAAAACTGTTTTTT
CASSPEGQGLLNEKLFF
>TRBJ1-1|TRBD1|-|TRBV5-8
TGTGCCAGCAGCTTCCGGGACAGTATGAACACTGAAGCTTTCTTT
CASSFRDSMNTEAFF
>TRBJ2-1|-|once|TRBV5-1
TGCGCCAGCAGCTTGGTGGCAGGGGCAGGGAATGAGCAGTTCTTC
CASSLVAGAGNEQFF
>TRBJ2-7|-|few|TRBV11-1
TGTGCCAGCAGCCCCCGAGGGCAACCCTACGAGCAGTACTTC
CASSPRGQPYEQYF
>TRBJ2-3|-|-|TRBV2
TGTGCCAGCAGGGAGGGCCAATATACGTCAGATACGCAGTATTTT
CASREGQYTSDTQYF